Following are 21 T cell receptor beta chains from one sample sequenced in a study of CD8 T cells in ankylosing spondylitis. Using its own MiXCR run on the 5' RACE reads, TCRdb lists one record per CDR3 protein. Among a few hundred thousand distinct CDR3 sequences listed, 11% were seen once. Sequencing was performed on blood, either unsorted or a sorted T cell fraction (not recorded which). These TCRs come from a female donor with ankylosing spondylitis or in good health (not recorded which).

The chain is built from TRBV6-1 and TRBJ2-7, with D possibly matching TRBD1 (6 bases). Germline V gene lookup returns CDR1 MNHNS and CDR2 SASEGT. The V end lost 2 bases, the J end lost 3 bases, and 8 bases lay between the germline ends. This CDR3 comprises 13 residues. In nucleotides, the CDR3 is TGTGCCAGCAGTGAAATACAGGGCTACGAGCAGTACTTC. Its translation: CASSEIQGYEQYF.

This clonotype showed up many times. The CDR3 nucleotides are TGTGCCAGCAGTCGAACCTCCGGGACAGGGAATGAAAAACTGTTTTTT. This gives the protein CASSRTSGTGNEKLFF. The chain has TRBV12-3 or TRBV12-4 and TRBJ1-4, with TRBD1 matching over 9 bases. V lost 5 bases and J lost 5; bases outside the gene matches: 9. The CDR3 length is 16 residues.

This clonotype turned up a few times. This chain links TRBV3-1 with TRBJ2-6; maybe TRBD2 (6 bases). The CDR3 is 17 residues long. Between the trimmed V and J ends, which lost 4 bases and 0 bases, there was a span of 13 bases. Germline V CDR1 and CDR2: LGHDT, YNNKEL (reference sequence). The DNA of the CDR3 is TGTGCCAGCAGCCTAAGGGACTCCTACTCTGGGGCCAACGTCCTGACTTTC. The encoded protein is CASSLRDSYSGANVLTF.

The V gene is TRBV5-1, the J gene TRBJ2-1; 8 bases are a match to TRBD1. V was pared by 0 bases and J by 7 bases, with 6 bases of the junction left unmatched. In germline, CDR1 is SGHRS, CDR2 YFSETQ. This CDR3 spans 15 amino acids. CDR3 region: CASSLDGRGLNEQFF. Written as DNA, the CDR3 is TGCGCCAGCAGCTTGGACGGCAGGGGGCTGAATGAGCAGTTCTTC. The full variable domain, rest sourced from reference TRBV5-1 and TRBJ2-1, is KAGVTQTPRYLIKTRGQQVTLSCSPISGHRSVSWYQQTPGQGLQFLFEYFSETQRNKGNFPGRFSGRQFSNSRSEMNVSTLELGDSALYLCASSLDGRGLNEQFFGPGTRLTVL.

This clonotype was observed a few times. The chain carries TRBV4-2 and TRBJ2-7; D tentatively fits TRBD1 or TRBD2 (5 bases each). This CDR3 is 14 amino acids long. With 5 bases removed from V and 3 bases from J, the gap between germline ends came to 14 bases. Germline V gene sequence: CDR1 LGHNA, CDR2 YNFKEQ. The CDR3 protein is CASSGAREGYEQYF. The CDR3 nucleotides are TGTGCCAGCAGCGGGGCCCGAGAGGGCTACGAGCAGTACTTC.

This clonotype was found many times. The rearrangement uses TRBV20-1 and TRBJ1-3, with unresolved D. The CDR3 is 13 amino acids. V was clipped by 0 bases and J by 10 bases, with 13 bases between them. Germline values: CDR1 DFQATT, CDR2 SNEGSKA (reference sequence). CDR3 DNA: TGCAGTGCTAGAGATCCGGTGGGATTAACCATATATTTT. Translated: CSARDPVGLTIYF.

V gene TRBV20-1 combines with J gene TRBJ2-2; D unresolved. The CDR3 sequence is 13 residues long. Per the germline V gene, CDR1 is DFQATT and CDR2 is SNEGSKA (reference sequence). The V end was cut by 4 bases, the J end by 5 bases, with 11 bases between. In nucleotides, the CDR3 is TGCAGTGCTATTTCTACAGCAACCGGGGAGCTGTTTTTT. It translates to CSAISTATGELFF.

The rearrangement uses TRBV7-2 and TRBJ1-1, with TRBD1 as a possible D gene (6 bases). The length of the CDR3 is 16 residues. The germline V and J ends were trimmed by 4 bases and 2 bases, with 17 bases remaining between them. Per the germline V gene, CDR1 is SGHTA and CDR2 is FQGNSA. The CDR3 reads CASSSKGGVANTEAFF. For the CDR3, the DNA is TGTGCCAGCAGCTCGAAGGGGGGCGTCGCAAACACTGAAGCTTTCTTT. The entire variable domain, with the rest obtained from reference TRBV7-2 and TRBJ1-1, is as follows: GAGVSQSPSNKVTEKGKDVELRCDPISGHTALYWYRQSLGQGLEFLIYFQGNSAPDKSGLPSDRFSAERTGGSVSTLTIQRTQQEDSAVYLCASSSKGGVANTEAFFGQGTRLTVV.

This clonotype was observed many times. The chain recombines TRBV12-3 or TRBV12-4 with TRBJ1-2; D possibly corresponds to TRBD1 (6 bases). The CDR3 totals 14 residues. The V and J ends lost 3 bases and 7 bases respectively, with 15 bases between them. The CDR3 DNA reads as TGTGCCAGCAGTTTTTCAGGGGCTTCTGGTGGCTACACCTTC. It encodes CASSFSGASGGYTF.

The chain carries TRBV29-1 and TRBJ1-1; 9 nucleotides agree with TRBD1. Germline CDR1 reads SQVTM; CDR2 reads ANQGSEA. This CDR3 region has 13 residues. V shed 6 bases and J 5 bases; nucleotides not matched to a gene: 7. In DNA form, the CDR3 reads TGCAGCGTAGAAAGACAGGGGGAGACTGAAGCTTTCTTT. Residues: CSVERQGETEAFF.

The chain links TRBV10-3 to TRBJ2-6, with D possibly matching TRBD1 (7 bases). Germline CDR1 ENHRY, CDR2 SYGVKD. This CDR3 has 18 amino acids. V was pared by 10 bases and J by 2 bases, with 24 bases between. The CDR3 reads CATPRRGQGFAGANVLTF. CDR3 nucleotide sequence: TGTGCCACTCCAAGGAGGGGGCAGGGGTTTGCTGGGGCCAACGTCCTGACTTTC.

This clonotype was counted ten times or more. The rearrangement uses TRBV6-1 and TRBJ2-7; D remains ambiguous. The germline V gene encodes CDR1 MNHNS and CDR2 SASEGT. The CDR3 has 13 amino acids. V was clipped by 6 bases and J by 2 bases, with 11 bases between them. The DNA for the CDR3 is TGTGCCAGCAGCAGGACCGGAACCTACGAGCAGTACTTC. It is translated as CASSRTGTYEQYF.

The sample holds many counts of this clonotype. The chain links TRBV28 to TRBJ2-7; D is possibly TRBD1 (5 bases). This CDR3 contains 14 residues. Trimming took off 7 bases at V and 3 bases at J, with 16 bases between the two ends. Germline CDR1 MDHEN, CDR2 SYDVKM. The chain's CDR3 is CASIQRGTYYEQYF. In nucleotides, the CDR3 is TGTGCCAGCATCCAAAGGGGAACGTACTACGAGCAGTACTTC.

The genes are TRBV7-6 and TRBJ2-2; the D is unclear. With 4 bases removed from V and 1 base from J, the gap between germline ends came to 10 bases. This CDR3 contains 15 residues. The germline gives CDR1 SGHVS, CDR2 FNYEAQ. The CDR3 nucleotides read TGTGCCAGCAGCTCCCAGGCCGTGAACACCGGGGAGCTGTTTTTT. Protein product: CASSSQAVNTGELFF.

This clonotype occurred many times. The rearrangement joins TRBV12-3 or TRBV12-4 to TRBJ2-7, with D unclear. The CDR3 length is 14 residues. The V end was cut by 7 bases, the J end by 2 bases, with 15 bases between. The CDR3, as DNA: TGTGCCAGCAAAACCGGGCCATCGACCTACGAGCAGTACTTC. Protein product: CASKTGPSTYEQYF.

In its sample, this clonotype was seen many times. The chain combines TRBV15 with TRBJ2-1; D is unresolved. CDR1 and CDR2 (germline): LNHNV, YYDKDF (reference sequence). The CDR3 is 13 residues long. V was clipped by 5 bases and J by 13 bases, with 18 bases between them. CDR3 loop: CATSVLLGEPQFF. CDR3 DNA sequence: TGTGCCACCAGCGTCCTTCTGGGCGAGCCTCAGTTCTTC.

Of note for this clonotype: This could be a read error, since a much larger clone is one nucleotide away. The rearrangement joins TRBV20-1 to TRBJ2-5; D is tentatively TRBD1 or TRBD2 (5 bases each). V was shortened by 0 bases and J by 3 bases, with 14 bases between the two germline ends. Germline CDR1 DFQATT, CDR2 SNEGSKA (reference sequence). The CDR3 covers 15 residues. The CDR3 DNA reads TGCAGTGCTAGAGATGGGACGTCGATCAAAGAGACCCAGTACTTC. This translates into CSARDGTSIKETQYF.

This clonotype was found many times. CDR3: CASSPNPRTRSADEQFF. CDR3 bases: TGTGCCAGCAGTCCTAACCCCCGGACTAGGAGCGCGGATGAGCAGTTCTTC. The chain uses TRBV12-3 or TRBV12-4 and TRBJ2-1; 7 bases fit TRBD2. V was pared by 5 bases and J by 8 bases, with 18 bases of the junction left unmatched. The CDR3 is 17 residues long.

This clonotype was detected many times. The chain recombines TRBV5-1 with TRBJ1-1; possibly TRBD1 for D (5 bases). The CDR3 spans 16 residues. CDR1 and CDR2 (germline): SGHRS, YFSETQ. Trimming cost V 1 base and J 1 base, with 14 bases left between them. CDR3: CASSLFAAGTNTEAFF. The DNA for the CDR3 is TGCGCCAGCAGCTTGTTTGCGGCAGGGACGAACACTGAAGCTTTCTTT.

This clonotype turned up a few times. This chain connects TRBV20-1 to TRBJ2-1; 9 nucleotides match TRBD2. This CDR3 spans 16 amino acids. Germline assignment: CDR1 DFQATT and CDR2 SNEGSKA (reference sequence). With 7 bases clipped from V and 8 bases from J, the junction kept 18 bases outside the gene matches. DNA of the CDR3: TGCAGTGGGTACTATGGGGCTAGCGGGAAACGAGATGAGCAGTTCTTC. The encoded protein is CSGYYGASGKRDEQFF.

Note on this clonotype: A read error may explain this, as a much larger clone is one base away. This sequence joins TRBV29-1 and TRBJ2-1, with TRBD1 as a possible D gene (6 bases). The CDR3 has 14 residues. Trimming shortened V by 2 bases and J by 8 bases, and 16 bases separated the two germline ends. Germline CDR1 is SQVTM and CDR2 is ANQGSEA. Here the CDR3 reads CSVEPDRGYDEQFF. DNA for the CDR3: TGCAGCGTTGAACCGGACAGAGGATACGATGAGCAGTTCTTC.